The source of this TCR beta chain is a study of T cell repertoires in cytomegalovirus infection. Overall study context: CMV epitopes in the study were HLA-C-restricted (recently identified) and HLA-B-restricted (well studied). Public TCR beta signature analysis indicated the presence of both CMV infection and matching HLA type. Study results and caveats: In two of eight donors, the top clonotype was HLA-C-restricted CMV-specific.

Worth noting for this clonotype: Its antigen remains unidentified.

TCRdb itself ran the reads through MiXCR, one entry per CDR3 protein. The sample lists around 340,000 distinct CDR3 sequences, almost 30% occurring once. Trimming took 6 bases from V and 6 from J, leaving 12 bases between them. Germline CDR1 reads ENHRY; CDR2 reads SYGVKD. The CDR3 totals 13 residues. The chain is built from TRBV10-3 and TRBJ2-1; weak D call: TRBD1 (5 bases). The receptor comes from a human donor in good health (CMV status not recorded). Some clones in this sample may be carry-over from other donors' samples. Sample: cultured PBMCs, taken from culture after CMV antigen stimulation. The CDR3 here is CAISKEGVNEQFF. The CDR3, as DNA: TGTGCCATCAGCAAAGAAGGGGTCAATGAGCAGTTCTTC.